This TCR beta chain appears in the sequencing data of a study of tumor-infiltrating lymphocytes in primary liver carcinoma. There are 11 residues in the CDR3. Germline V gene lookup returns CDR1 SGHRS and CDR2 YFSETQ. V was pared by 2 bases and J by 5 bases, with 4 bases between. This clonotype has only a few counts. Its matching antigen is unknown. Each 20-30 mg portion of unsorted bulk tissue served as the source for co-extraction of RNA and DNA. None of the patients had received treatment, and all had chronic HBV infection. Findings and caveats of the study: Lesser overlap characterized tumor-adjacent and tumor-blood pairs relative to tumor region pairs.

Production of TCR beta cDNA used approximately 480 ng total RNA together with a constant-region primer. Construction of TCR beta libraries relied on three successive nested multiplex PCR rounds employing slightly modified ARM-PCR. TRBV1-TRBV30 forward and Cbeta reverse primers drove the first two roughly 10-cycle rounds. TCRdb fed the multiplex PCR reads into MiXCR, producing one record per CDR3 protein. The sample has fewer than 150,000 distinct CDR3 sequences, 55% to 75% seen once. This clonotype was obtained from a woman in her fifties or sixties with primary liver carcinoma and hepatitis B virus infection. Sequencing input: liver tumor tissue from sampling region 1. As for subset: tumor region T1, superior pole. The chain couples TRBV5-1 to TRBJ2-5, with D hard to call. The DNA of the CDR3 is TGCGCCAGCAGCTTTGATGAGACCCAGTACTTC. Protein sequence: CASSFDETQYF. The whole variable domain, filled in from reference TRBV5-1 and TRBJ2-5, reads KAGVTQTPRYLIKTRGQQVTLSCSPISGHRSVSWYQQTPGQGLQFLFEYFSETQRNKGNFPGRFSGRQFSNSRSEMNVSTLELGDSALYLCASSFDETQYFGPGTRLLVL.